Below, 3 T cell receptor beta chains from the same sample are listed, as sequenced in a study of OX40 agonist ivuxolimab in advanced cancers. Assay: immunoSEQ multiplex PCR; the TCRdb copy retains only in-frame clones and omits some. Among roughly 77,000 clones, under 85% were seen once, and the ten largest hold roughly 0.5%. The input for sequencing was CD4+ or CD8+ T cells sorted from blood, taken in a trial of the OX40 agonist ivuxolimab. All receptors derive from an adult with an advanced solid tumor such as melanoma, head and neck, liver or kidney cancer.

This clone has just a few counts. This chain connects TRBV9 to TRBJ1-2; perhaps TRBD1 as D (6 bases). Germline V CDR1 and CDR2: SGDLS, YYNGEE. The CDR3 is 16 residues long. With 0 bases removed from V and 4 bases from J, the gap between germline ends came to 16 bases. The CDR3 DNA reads TGTGCCAGCAGCGTAGAGGCCTGGACAGAAGTCTATGGCTACACCTTC. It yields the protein CASSVEAWTEVYGYTF.

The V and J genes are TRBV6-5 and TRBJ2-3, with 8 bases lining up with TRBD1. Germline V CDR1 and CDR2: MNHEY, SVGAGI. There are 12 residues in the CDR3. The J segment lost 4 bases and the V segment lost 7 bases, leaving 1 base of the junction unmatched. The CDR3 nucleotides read TGTGCCAGCACAGGGGGCGCAGATACGCAGTATTTT. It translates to CASTGGADTQYF.

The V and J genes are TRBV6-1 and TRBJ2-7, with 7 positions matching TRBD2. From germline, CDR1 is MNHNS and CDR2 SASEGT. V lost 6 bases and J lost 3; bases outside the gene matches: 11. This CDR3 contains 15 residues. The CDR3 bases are TGTGCCAGCAGCGACATACCGACTAGCCTCTACGAGCAGTACTTC. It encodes CASSDIPTSLYEQYF.